Each of the 20 T cell receptor beta chains below was sequenced from the same sample in a study of cytomegalovirus exposure and HLA in healthy donors. Here immunoSEQ multiplex PCR was the method, and the copy in TCRdb shows in-frame clones only, minus some. The repertoire includes roughly 140,000 clones, around 90% of them detected once, and roughly 10% sits in the top ten. Input material: PBMCs. The receptors here all came from a man younger than 30 in good health and CMV-seropositive.

The chain links TRBV19 to TRBJ1-1; weak D call: TRBD1 (6 bases). CDR1 and CDR2 (germline): LNHDA, SQIVND (reference sequence). The CDR3 totals 13 residues. V lost 3 bases, J lost 3 bases, and 8 bases lay in between. The CDR3 loop reads CASSIKGDTEAFF. The CDR3 nucleotides are TGTGCCAGTAGTATCAAGGGGGACACTGAAGCTTTCTTT.

DNA of the CDR3: TGCGCCAGCAGCTTGGACATACCGGGACAGCCTTTCTATGGCTACACCTTC. Translation gives CASSLDIPGQPFYGYTF. The chain joins TRBV5-1 to TRBJ1-2; 7 nucleotides agree with TRBD1. The CDR3 contains 17 residues. Germline V CDR1 and CDR2: SGHRS, YFSETQ. J gave up 4 bases and V 0 bases, and 12 bases lay outside the gene matches.

This chain connects TRBV19 to TRBJ2-7; a weak D match, TRBD2 (6 bases). Per germline, CDR1 LNHDA and CDR2 SQIVND (reference sequence). The V end lost 5 bases, the J end lost 4 bases, and 12 bases lay between the germline ends. This CDR3 is built from 13 residues. The CDR3 nucleotides are TGTGCCAGTAGTTTCACGGCGGGATACGAGCAGTACTTC. This sequence encodes CASSFTAGYEQYF.

This clone was seen a handful of times. V and J are TRBV6-5 and TRBJ1-1; 7 bases align to TRBD1. J gave up 4 bases and V 2 bases, and 4 bases lay outside the gene matches. The CDR3 extends over 14 amino acids. Germline V gene lookup returns CDR1 MNHEY and CDR2 SVGAGI. Here the CDR3 DNA reads TGTGCCAGCAGTTACCGTGACAGGGCCACTGAAGCTTTCTTT. Translation gives CASSYRDRATEAFF.

The J gene is TRBJ2-1, the V gene TRBV11-2; a weak D match, TRBD1 (6 bases). Trimming cost V 7 bases and J 8 bases, with 21 bases left between them. The CDR3 covers 15 residues. Germline loops: CDR1 SGHAT, CDR2 FQNNGV. This chain's CDR3 is CASNNATGFSDEQFF. DNA for the CDR3: TGTGCCAGCAACAATGCCACAGGGTTTTCCGATGAGCAGTTCTTC.

This clone was detected a few times. This chain uses TRBV29-1 with TRBJ2-1; D is undetermined. Germline V gene data show CDR1 as SQVTM and CDR2 as ANQGSEA. V lost 5 bases and J 9 bases, leaving 14 bases between the germline ends. CDR3 size: 12 residues. CDR3 nucleotide sequence: TGCAGCGTTCGGGTCCAACTCATTGAGCAGTTCTTC. Its protein is CSVRVQLIEQFF.

V usage is TRBV7-8 and J usage is TRBJ1-5; the match to TRBD1 covers 8 bases. The CDR3 length is 16 residues. CDR1 is SGHVS, CDR2 FQNEAQ, per germline. The J segment lost 0 bases and the V segment lost 0 bases, leaving 1 base of the junction unmatched. The CDR3 here is CASSLAGQGSNQPQHF. In DNA form, the CDR3 reads TGTGCCAGCAGCTTAGCTGGACAGGGTAGCAATCAGCCCCAGCATTTT.

The rearrangement joins TRBV30 to TRBJ1-1; D call uncertain. Trimming took 0 bases from V and 2 from J, leaving 10 bases between them. The CDR3 is 14 amino acids. The V gene's germline CDR1 is GTSNPN and CDR2 SVGIG (reference sequence). The CDR3 spells CAWSVFWQNTEAFF. The CDR3 DNA sequence: TGTGCCTGGAGTGTATTTTGGCAAAACACTGAAGCTTTCTTT.

This CDR3 reads CASSEARGRGYTF. In nucleotides, the CDR3 is TGTGCCAGCAGTGAAGCGCGGGGGAGGGGCTACACCTTC. The genes are TRBV2 and TRBJ1-2, with D possibly matching TRBD1 (5 bases). Germline CDR1 is SNHLY and CDR2 is FYNNEI. This CDR3 contains 13 residues. V lost 0 bases, J lost 8 bases, and 10 bases lay in between.

V usage is TRBV4-1 and J usage is TRBJ2-7; possibly TRBD1 for D (5 bases). This CDR3 has 15 amino acids. CDR1 is MGHRA and CDR2 is YSYEKL in the germline V gene. V lost 0 bases and J 3 bases, leaving 12 bases between the germline ends. The CDR3 DNA reads TGCGCCAGCAGCCAAGATCGCAAGCAGGGCTACGAGCAGTACTTC. It is translated as CASSQDRKQGYEQYF.

The chain employs TRBV4-1 and TRBJ2-1, with 10 bases matching TRBD2. J gave up 0 bases and V 1 base, and 6 bases lay outside the gene matches. The CDR3 runs to 18 residues. Germline CDR1 reads MGHRA; CDR2 reads YSYEKL. DNA of the CDR3: TGCGCCAGCAGCCAAGCCCTCTCTAGCGGGGGCTCCTACAATGAGCAGTTCTTC. It specifies CASSQALSSGGSYNEQFF.

The chain is built from TRBV5-6 and TRBJ2-7; a possible D gene is TRBD2 (6 bases). Germline CDR1 and CDR2: SGHDT and YYEEEE. This CDR3 is built from 18 residues. V shed 4 bases and J shed 0 bases, with 23 bases lying between them. As DNA, the CDR3 is TGTGCCAGCAGCCCGGAGGGGCTCGGACCAAGCGGCTCCTACGAGCAGTACTTC. It codes for CASSPEGLGPSGSYEQYF.

The chain combines TRBV29-1 with TRBJ2-1, with 11 bases matching TRBD1. CDR1 and CDR2 from the germline V gene are SQVTM and ANQGSEA. The CDR3 covers 17 residues. The V gene end was trimmed by 0 bases and the J gene end by 6 bases; junction bases not matched to a gene: 10. The chain's CDR3 is CSVEEGWGTGGPNEQFF. The CDR3 coding sequence is TGCAGCGTTGAAGAAGGGTGGGGGACAGGGGGGCCCAATGAGCAGTTCTTC.

This clone was counted a single time. The V and J genes are TRBV2 and TRBJ1-4; TRBD1 is a possible D gene (6 bases). V lost 6 bases, J lost 5 bases, and 16 bases lay in between. From germline, CDR1 is SNHLY and CDR2 FYNNEI. This CDR3 spans 15 amino acids. The CDR3 loop reads CASRNPGELNEKLFF. For the CDR3, the DNA is TGTGCCAGCAGGAACCCAGGGGAGCTCAATGAAAAACTGTTTTTT.

The V and J genes are TRBV11-3 and TRBJ1-2, with unresolved D. Trimming removed 2 bases from V and 1 base from J, with 5 bases in between. Looked up from germline, CDR1 is SGHNT and CDR2 is YENEEA. CDR3 length: 13 residues. The CDR3: CASSLTVNYGYTF. In DNA form, the CDR3 reads TGTGCCAGCAGCTTAACAGTTAACTATGGCTACACCTTC.

This clone showed up just a few times. The rearrangement uses TRBV5-4 and TRBJ2-5; possibly TRBD1 for D (6 bases). Germline V gene sequence: CDR1 SGHNT, CDR2 YYREEE (reference sequence). Trimming stripped 5 bases from V and 5 bases from J, with 16 bases between. The length of the CDR3 is 14 residues. CDR3 sequence: CASSPTGIDETQYF. CDR3 in DNA: TGTGCCAGCAGTCCTACAGGGATTGACGAGACCCAGTACTTC.

There are a few counts of this clone. This chain links TRBV15 with TRBJ2-7; TRBD1 matches 8 bases. Losses at the gene ends were 3 bases for V and 6 bases for J; bases not matched to a gene: 10. Germline CDR1 and CDR2: LNHNV and YYDKDF (reference sequence). The CDR3 has 15 residues. The CDR3 here is CATSSYRQGMVEQYF. In nucleotides, the CDR3 is TGTGCCACCAGCAGCTATCGACAGGGGATGGTCGAGCAGTACTTC.

V and J are TRBV6-5 and TRBJ2-7; TRBD2 matches at 12 bases. Germline-derived CDR1 and CDR2 are MNHEY and SVGAGI. V was pared by 5 bases and J by 2 bases, with 4 bases of the junction left unmatched. CDR3 length: 15 residues. CDR3 in DNA: TGTGCCAGCAGTCTAGCGGGAGGGGGAACCTACGAGCAGTACTTC. It is translated as CASSLAGGGTYEQYF.

J is TRBJ2-7 and V is TRBV6-1, with D tentatively TRBD2 (6 bases). Germline-derived CDR1 and CDR2 are MNHNS and SASEGT. Trimming stripped 6 bases from V and 3 bases from J, with 15 bases between. The CDR3 contains 14 residues. CDR3 DNA: TGTGCCAGCAGCCCCGGACTATTAAGCTACGAGCAGTACTTC. Its protein product is CASSPGLLSYEQYF.

The chain employs TRBV19 and TRBJ1-6; 9 bases align to TRBD1. The germline gives CDR1 LNHDA, CDR2 SQIVND (reference sequence). The junction had 14 bases not matched to a gene; V was cut back by 7 bases and J by 10 bases. The CDR3 is 16 amino acids. CDR3 protein: CASTQSGTGKGSPLHF. The DNA of the CDR3 is TGTGCCAGTACTCAATCAGGGACAGGGAAAGGATCACCCCTCCACTTT.